This passage covers 5 T cell receptor beta chains from one sample sequenced in a study of human T cells and chemical hapten exposure. Specified time point: patch test 1, 2 weeks after DPC sensitization. Treatment reported: therapeutic diphenylcyclopropenone sensitization with weekly scalp DPC. TCRdb independently ran MiXCR on the RACE reads; one entry per CDR3 protein. The sample consists of approximately 74,000 distinct CDR3 sequences, 25% to 40% of them appearing once. The sequencing here drew on whole blood, taken in connection with sensitization to the hapten diphenylcyclopropenone (DPC). These receptors were obtained from a man in his forties or fifties with alopecia areata. Some clones in this sample may be carry-over from other donors' samples.

The gene calls are TRBV27 and TRBJ2-3; 11 bases map to TRBD2. J lost 4 bases, V lost 7 bases, and 13 bases had no gene match. CDR3 length equals 17 residues. CDR1 and CDR2 from the germline V gene are MNHEY and SMNVEV (reference sequence). The CDR3 protein is CASNLRLSGGGPDTQYF. The CDR3 region has the DNA TGTGCCAGCAATCTCAGACTTAGCGGGGGGGGCCCAGATACGCAGTATTTT.

The gene calls are TRBV10-3 and TRBJ2-2; 9 positions agree with TRBD2. Trimming took 10 bases from V and 4 from J; bases not matched to a gene: 4. Germline-derived CDR1 and CDR2 are ENHRY and SYGVKD. This CDR3 has 13 residues. As DNA, the CDR3 is TGTGCCACTCTAGCGGGGATCACCGGGGAGCTGTTTTTT. Protein: CATLAGITGELFF.

This clonotype was counted a few times. This chain links TRBV21-1 with TRBJ1-1; the table's D call, TRBD1, has no DNA check behind it. TRBV21-1 counts as a pseudogene. This CDR3 region has 17 residues. CDR3 region: CASSKGEVRGRFAEAFF. The CDR3 DNA follows: TGTGCCAGCAGCAAAGGAGAGGTTAGGGGGCGCTTCGCTGAAGCTTTCTTT.

This clonotype was observed a few times. Because the CDR3 is missing its conserved closing phenylalanine or tryptophan, this is likely a read error. The limits of the CDR3 on the DNA are not certain, so only TCRdb's listed CDR3 is given. The chain recombines TRBV20-1 with TRBJ2-7; TRBD2, the table's D call, lacks a check against the DNA. The CDR3 is 13 residues long, counting both termini. From germline, CDR1 is DFQATT and CDR2 SNEGSKA (reference sequence). CDR3: CSASPGLAGTQYL.

V and J are TRBV9 and TRBJ2-2; 9 nucleotides align to TRBD2. The CDR3 totals 17 residues. V trimming: 2 bases; J trimming: 1 base; junction bases outside the gene matches: 6. Germline V gene data show CDR1 as SGDLS and CDR2 as YYNGEE. The CDR3 DNA reads TGTGCCAGCAGCGTGGGGGGACTAGCTGAGAACACCGGGGAGCTGTTTTTT. It encodes CASSVGGLAENTGELFF. The whole variable domain, filled in from reference TRBV9 and TRBJ2-2, reads DSGVTQTPKHLITATGQRVTLRCSPRSGDLSVYWYQQSLDQGLQFLIQYYNGEERAKGNILERFSAQQFPDLHSELNLSSLELGDSALYFCASSVGGLAENTGELFFGEGSRLTVL.